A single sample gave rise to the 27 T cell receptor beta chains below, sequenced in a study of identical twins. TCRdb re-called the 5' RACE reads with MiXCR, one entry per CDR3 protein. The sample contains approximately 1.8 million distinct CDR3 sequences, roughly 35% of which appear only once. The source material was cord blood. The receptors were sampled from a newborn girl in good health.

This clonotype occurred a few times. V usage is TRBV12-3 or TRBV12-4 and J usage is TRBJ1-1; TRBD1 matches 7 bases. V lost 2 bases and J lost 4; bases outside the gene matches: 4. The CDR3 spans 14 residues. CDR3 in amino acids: CASSLRTGSTEAFF. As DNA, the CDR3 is TGTGCCAGCAGTTTAAGGACAGGCTCCACTGAAGCTTTCTTT.

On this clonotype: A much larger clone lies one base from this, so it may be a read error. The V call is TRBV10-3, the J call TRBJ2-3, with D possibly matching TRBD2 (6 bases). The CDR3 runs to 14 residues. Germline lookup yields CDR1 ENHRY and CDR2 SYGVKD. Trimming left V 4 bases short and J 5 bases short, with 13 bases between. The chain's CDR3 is CAISGSGGKDTQYF. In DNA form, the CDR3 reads TGTGCCATCAGTGGTTCCGGCGGGAAAGATACGCAGTATTTT.

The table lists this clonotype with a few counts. The CDR3 DNA reads as TGTGCCACCAGCAGATCTCTACAGGAGCGAAACACTGAAGCTTTCTTT. This translates into CATSRSLQERNTEAFF. The V and J genes are TRBV15 and TRBJ1-1; TRBD1 is a possible D gene (5 bases). This CDR3 region has 16 residues. Germline V gene lookup returns CDR1 LNHNV and CDR2 YYDKDF (reference sequence). Trimming took 2 bases from V and 2 from J, leaving 15 bases between them.

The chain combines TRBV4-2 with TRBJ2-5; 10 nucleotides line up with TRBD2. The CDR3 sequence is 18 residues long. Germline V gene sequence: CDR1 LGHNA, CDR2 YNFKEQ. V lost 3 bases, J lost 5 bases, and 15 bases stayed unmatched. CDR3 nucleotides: TGTGCCAGCAGCCATGGCTCTAGCGGGGGTTTTGTTTCGGAGACCCAGTACTTC. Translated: CASSHGSSGGFVSETQYF.

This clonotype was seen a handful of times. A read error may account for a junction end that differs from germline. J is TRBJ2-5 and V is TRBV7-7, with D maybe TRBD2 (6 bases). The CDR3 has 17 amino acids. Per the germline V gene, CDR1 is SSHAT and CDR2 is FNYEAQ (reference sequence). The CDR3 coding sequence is TGTGCTAGCAGCTTAGAAACTCCCGACGGGAGACAAGAGACCCAGTACTTC. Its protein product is CASSLETPDGRQETQYF.

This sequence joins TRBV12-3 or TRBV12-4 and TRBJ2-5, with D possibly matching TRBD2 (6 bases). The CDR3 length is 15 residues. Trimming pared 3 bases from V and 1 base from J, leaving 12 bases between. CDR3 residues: CASSLRRVLQETQYF. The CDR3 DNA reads TGTGCCAGCAGTTTGAGGAGGGTCCTCCAAGAGACCCAGTACTTC.

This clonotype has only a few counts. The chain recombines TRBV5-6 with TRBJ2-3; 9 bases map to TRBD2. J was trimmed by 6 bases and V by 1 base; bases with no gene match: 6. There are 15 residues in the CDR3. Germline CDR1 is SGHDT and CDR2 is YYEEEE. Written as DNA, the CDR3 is TGTGCCAGCAGCTTGTTTCTAGCGGGACGGGATACGCAGTATTTT. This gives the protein CASSLFLAGRDTQYF.

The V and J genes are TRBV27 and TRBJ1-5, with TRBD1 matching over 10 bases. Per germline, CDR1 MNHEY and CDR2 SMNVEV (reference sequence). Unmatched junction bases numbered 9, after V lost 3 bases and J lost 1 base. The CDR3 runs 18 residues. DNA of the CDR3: TGTGCCAGCAGTTTGGGTGGGGTGACAGGGGGCAGCAATCAGCCCCAGCATTTT. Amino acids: CASSLGGVTGGSNQPQHF.

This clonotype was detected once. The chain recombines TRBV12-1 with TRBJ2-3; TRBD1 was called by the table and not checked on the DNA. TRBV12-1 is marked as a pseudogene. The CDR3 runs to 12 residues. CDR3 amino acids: CASSFGGRTQYF. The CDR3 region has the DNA TGTGCCAGCAGCTTTGGGGGGAGAACGCAGTATTTT.

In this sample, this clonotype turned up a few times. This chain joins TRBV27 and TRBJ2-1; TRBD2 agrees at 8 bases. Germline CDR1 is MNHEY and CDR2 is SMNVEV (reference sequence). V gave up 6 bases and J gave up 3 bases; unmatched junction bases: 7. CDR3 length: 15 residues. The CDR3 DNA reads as TGTGCCAGCAGCCACCCCCTAGCGGGCTACAATGAGCAGTTCTTC. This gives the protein CASSHPLAGYNEQFF.

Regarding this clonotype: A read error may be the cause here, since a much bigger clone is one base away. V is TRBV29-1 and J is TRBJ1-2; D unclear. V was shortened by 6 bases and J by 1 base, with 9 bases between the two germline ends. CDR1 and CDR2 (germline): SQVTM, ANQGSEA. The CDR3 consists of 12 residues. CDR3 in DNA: TGCAGCGTCGTGGACGGTAACTATGGCTACACCTTC. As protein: CSVVDGNYGYTF.

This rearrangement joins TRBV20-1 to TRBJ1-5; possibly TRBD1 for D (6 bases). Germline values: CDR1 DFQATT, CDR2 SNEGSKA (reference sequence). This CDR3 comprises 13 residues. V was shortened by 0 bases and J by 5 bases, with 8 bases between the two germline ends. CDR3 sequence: CSARDGGYQPQHF. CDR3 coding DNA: TGCAGTGCTAGAGATGGGGGCTATCAGCCCCAGCATTTT.

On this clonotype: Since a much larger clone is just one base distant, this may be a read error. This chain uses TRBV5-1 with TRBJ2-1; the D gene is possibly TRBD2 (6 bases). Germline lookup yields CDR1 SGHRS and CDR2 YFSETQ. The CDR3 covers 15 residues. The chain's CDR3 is CASSFNPGRHNGQFF. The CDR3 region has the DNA TGCGCCAGCAGCTTTAACCCAGGGAGGCACAATGGGCAGTTCTTC.

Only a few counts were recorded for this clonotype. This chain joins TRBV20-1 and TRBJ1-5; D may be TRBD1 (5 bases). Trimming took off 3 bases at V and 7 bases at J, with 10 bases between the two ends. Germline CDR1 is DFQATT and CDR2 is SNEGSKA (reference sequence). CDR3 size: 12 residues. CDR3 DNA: TGCAGTGCTAGTGGGGGAGAGCAGCCCCAGCATTTT. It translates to CSASGGEQPQHF.

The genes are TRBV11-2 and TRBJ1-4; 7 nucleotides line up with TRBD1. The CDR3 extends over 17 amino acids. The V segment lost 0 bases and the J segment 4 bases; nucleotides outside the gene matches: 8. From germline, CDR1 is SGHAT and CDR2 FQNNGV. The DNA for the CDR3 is TGTGCCAGCAGCTTAGAGAGAGACAGGGTCGGTAATGAAAAACTGTTTTTT. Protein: CASSLERDRVGNEKLFF.

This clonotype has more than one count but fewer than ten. For the CDR3, the DNA is TGTGCCAGCAGTTTTTCGTCGCTGAAGGCAGCAAGGGGCTCGCCCCTTAGGGGCTACACCTTC. Amino acids: CASSFSSLKAARGSPLRGYTF. The chain uses TRBV27 and TRBJ1-2, with D possibly being TRBD1 (5 bases). This CDR3 is built from 21 residues. The germline V and J ends were trimmed by 3 bases and 8 bases, with 37 bases remaining between them. Germline loops: CDR1 MNHEY, CDR2 SMNVEV (reference sequence).

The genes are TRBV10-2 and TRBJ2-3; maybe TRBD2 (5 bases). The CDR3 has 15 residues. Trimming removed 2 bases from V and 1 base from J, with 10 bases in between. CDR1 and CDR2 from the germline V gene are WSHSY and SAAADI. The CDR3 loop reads CASSESSAGTDTQYF. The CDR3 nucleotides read TGCGCCAGCAGTGAGAGTAGCGCGGGCACAGATACGCAGTATTTT.

CDR3 coding DNA: TGTGCCAGCAGTCTCTCTAGCGGGGGGGCAGCAGATACGCAGTATTTT. It encodes CASSLSSGGAADTQYF. This chain links TRBV6-1 with TRBJ2-3; 12 bases match TRBD2. This CDR3 is 16 amino acids long. Germline assignment: CDR1 MNHNS and CDR2 SASEGT. The V and J ends lost 5 bases and 4 bases, in that order; junction bases with no gene match: 7.

The CDR3 spells CASKGQGDGYTF. The CDR3 coding sequence is TGTGCCAGCAAGGGACAGGGGGATGGCTACACCTTC. The chain is built from TRBV27 and TRBJ1-2; TRBD1 aligns across 11 bases. V was pared by 7 bases and J by 6 bases, with 1 base of the junction left unmatched. CDR1 is MNHEY, CDR2 SMNVEV, per germline (reference sequence). The CDR3 spans 12 residues.

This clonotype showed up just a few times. The CDR3, as DNA: TGTGCCAGCAGCTTAGATACCGGGAACTACGAGCAGTACTTC. It codes for CASSLDTGNYEQYF. The V gene is TRBV7-6, the J gene TRBJ2-7; D is perhaps TRBD2 (5 bases). V lost 1 base and J lost 3, with 10 bases in between. This CDR3 comprises 14 residues. CDR1 and CDR2 from the germline V gene are SGHVS and FNYEAQ.

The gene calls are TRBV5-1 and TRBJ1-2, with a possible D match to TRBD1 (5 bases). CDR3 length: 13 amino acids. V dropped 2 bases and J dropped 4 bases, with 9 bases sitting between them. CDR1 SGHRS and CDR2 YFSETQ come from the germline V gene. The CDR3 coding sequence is TGCGCCAGCAGCTTTGAGACAGTCTATGGCTACACCTTC. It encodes CASSFETVYGYTF.

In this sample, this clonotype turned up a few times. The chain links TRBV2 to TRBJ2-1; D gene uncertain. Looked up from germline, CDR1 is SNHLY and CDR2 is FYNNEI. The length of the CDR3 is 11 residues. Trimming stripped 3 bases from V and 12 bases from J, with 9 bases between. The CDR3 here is CASSDRSGQFF. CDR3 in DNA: TGTGCCAGCAGTGACAGGTCAGGGCAGTTCTTC.

For the CDR3, the DNA is TGTGCCACCAGTGACCAGACGACACCCCACTCCTACAATGAGCAGTTCTTC. This translates into CATSDQTTPHSYNEQFF. The chain recombines TRBV24-1 with TRBJ2-1; unclear D gene. Germline CDR1 and CDR2: KGHDR and SFDVKD. V was shortened by 4 bases and J by 0 bases, with 15 bases between the two germline ends. The CDR3 covers 17 residues.

In DNA form, the CDR3 reads TGCAGGGGGACTCCCACCTTAAATTACAATGAGCAGTTCTTC. Translation: CRGTPTLNYNEQFF. This chain uses TRBV20-1 with TRBJ2-1; maybe TRBD2 (6 bases). The germline gives CDR1 DFQATT, CDR2 SNEGSKA (reference sequence). The CDR3 runs 14 residues.

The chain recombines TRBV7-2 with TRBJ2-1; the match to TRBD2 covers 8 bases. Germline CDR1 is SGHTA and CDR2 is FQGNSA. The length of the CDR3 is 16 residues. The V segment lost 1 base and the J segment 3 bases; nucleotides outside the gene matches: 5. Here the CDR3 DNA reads TGTGCCAGCAGCTTAGAAGGGACTAGTTTCTACAATGAGCAGTTCTTC. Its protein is CASSLEGTSFYNEQFF.

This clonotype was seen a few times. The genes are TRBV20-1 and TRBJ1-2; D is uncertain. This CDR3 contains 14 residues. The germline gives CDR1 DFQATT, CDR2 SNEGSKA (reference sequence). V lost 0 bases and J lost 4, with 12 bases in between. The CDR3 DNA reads TGCAGTGCTAGAGATTTCAGAATTACCTATGGCTACACCTTC. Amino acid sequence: CSARDFRITYGYTF.

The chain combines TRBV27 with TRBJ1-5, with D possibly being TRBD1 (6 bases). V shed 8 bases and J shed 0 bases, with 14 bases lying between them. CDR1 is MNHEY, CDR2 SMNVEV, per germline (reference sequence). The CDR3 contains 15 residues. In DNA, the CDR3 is TGTGCCAGCCGAACGACAGGCTATAGCAATCAGCCCCAGCATTTT. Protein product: CASRTTGYSNQPQHF.